Listed below are T cell receptor beta chains from one sample, sequenced in a study of neoadjuvant anti-PD-1 for oral cavity cancer. The data were produced by immunoSEQ multiplex PCR, yet TCRdb's version contains in-frame clones alone and is incomplete. The data hold about 13,000 clones, with just under 70% observed a single time. Sequences were derived from PBMCs, sampled after nivolumab (anti-PD-1) treatment. The receptors shown here come from a person between 35 and 79 years old with oral cavity squamous cell carcinoma. CDR3s include the opening cysteine and the closing phenylalanine or tryptophan. D genes are given only for firm matches. Size is stated for part of the rows, as once, few or many counts, or as a class when the clone is expanded.

V	size	J	D	DNA	CDR3
TRBV30	-	TRBJ1-5	-	TGTGCCTGGAGTGTAGGACAGTATCAGCCCCAGCATTTT	CAWSVGQYQPQHF
TRBV15	-	TRBJ2-3	TRBD2	TGTGCCACCAGCAAGGGACTAGCGGGGGGGACAGATACGCAGTATTTT	CATSKGLAGGTDTQYF
TRBV5-1	-	TRBJ2-2	-	TGCGCCAGCAGCTTGGCCCCACAGTTCGACACCGGGGAGCTGTTTTTT	CASSLAPQFDTGELFF
TRBV6-1	-	TRBJ2-1	-	TGTGCCAGCAGTGCTCGGGGCAATGAGCAGTTCTTC	CASSARGNEQFF
TRBV6-5	-	TRBJ1-2	TRBD1	TGTGCCAGCAGACCGTCCGGGACAGAACACTATGGCTACACCTTC	CASRPSGTEHYGYTF
TRBV6-5	-	TRBJ2-7	TRBD2	TGTGCCAGTTCCGTAGCGGGAGATCCCAACGAGCAGTACTTC	CASSVAGDPNEQYF
TRBV7-3	few	TRBJ2-1	-	TGTGCCAGCAGCTTACATGGTAACGGTGACAATGAGCAGTTCTTC	CASSLHGNGDNEQFF
TRBV19	-	TRBJ2-7	TRBD2	TGTGCCAGTAGTTGGACTAGCGGGAGCAGTTCTTACGAGCAGTACTTC	CASSWTSGSSSYEQYF
TRBV14	-	TRBJ2-2	-	TGTGCCAGCAGCTCCGGAGGGGGGGGAGTCACCGGGGAGCTGTTTTTT	CASSSGGGGVTGELFF
TRBV20-1	-	TRBJ2-7	-	TGCAGTGCTATGGGCTACTACGAGCAGTACTTC	CSAMGYYEQYF
TRBV11-2	-	TRBJ1-2	TRBD1	TGTGCCAGCAGCTTAGATGAGGACAGGAACTATGGCTACACCTTC	CASSLDEDRNYGYTF
TRBV10-3	-	TRBJ2-3	-	TGTGCCATCAGTGACCTACAGGTACCAGATACGCAGTATTTT	CAISDLQVPDTQYF
TRBV6-6	-	TRBJ1-3	TRBD1	TGTGCCAGCGGCGACAGGGGGAAGGACACCATATATTTT	CASGDRGKDTIYF
TRBV5-5	-	TRBJ2-3	TRBD1	TGTGCCAGCAGCTTCAGCAGGGGGACGGATACGCAGTATTTT	CASSFSRGTDTQYF
TRBV5-6	-	TRBJ2-2	-	TGTGCCAGCAGCTCGCCTGGTCGGGGCACCGGGGAGCTGTTTTTT	CASSSPGRGTGELFF
TRBV2	-	TRBJ2-7	-	TGTGCCAGCAGTCAGTCGGACGAGCAGTACTTC	CASSQSDEQYF
TRBV6-1	-	TRBJ2-1	TRBD2	TGTGCCAGCAGTGTAAAAGCGGGAGAGGGGAATGAGCAGTTCTTC	CASSVKAGEGNEQFF
TRBV11-2	-	TRBJ2-3	-	TGTGCCAGCAGCCATTCCGGACTGGGGGTTTCAGATACGCAGTATTTT	CASSHSGLGVSDTQYF